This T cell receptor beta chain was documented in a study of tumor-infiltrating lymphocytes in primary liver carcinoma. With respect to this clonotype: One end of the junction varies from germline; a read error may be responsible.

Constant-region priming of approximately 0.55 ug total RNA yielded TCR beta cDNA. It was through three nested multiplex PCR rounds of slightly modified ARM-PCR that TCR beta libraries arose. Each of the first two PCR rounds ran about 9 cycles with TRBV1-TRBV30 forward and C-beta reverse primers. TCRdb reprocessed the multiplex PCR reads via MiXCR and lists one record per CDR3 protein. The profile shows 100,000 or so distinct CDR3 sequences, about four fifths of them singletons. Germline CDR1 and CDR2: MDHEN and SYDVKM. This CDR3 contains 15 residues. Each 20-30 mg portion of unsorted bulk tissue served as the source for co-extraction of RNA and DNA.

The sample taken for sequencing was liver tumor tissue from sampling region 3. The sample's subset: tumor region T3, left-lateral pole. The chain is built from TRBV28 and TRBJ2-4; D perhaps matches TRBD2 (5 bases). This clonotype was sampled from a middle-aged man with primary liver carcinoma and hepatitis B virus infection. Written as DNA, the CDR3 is TGTGTCAGCAGCCCTCCCGGGATGGCCAGAAACATTCAGTATTTC. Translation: CVSSPPGMARNIQYF.